The clone carrying this T cell receptor beta chain turned up a few times. Its antigen is as yet unknown. The data belong to a study of beta chain features in type 1 diabetes. Overall study context: Across the samples, some 98,000,000 sorted cells were examined in total. Findings and caveats of the study: Healthy donors had naive, central memory and Treg TCRB repertoires that appeared less similar than those seen among patients. When VDJ junctions were examined, type 1 diabetes patients showed fewer insertions and more deletions.

The isolated RNA, all of it, was reverse transcribed, so expressed TCRB transcripts were what got sequenced. Sequencing used immunoSEQ multiplex PCR; TCRdb keeps in-frame clones, though not all of them. The table records 400,000 to 500,000 clones, approximately 15% of them present only once. The germline CDR1 and CDR2 sequences are GTSNPN and SVGIG (reference sequence). CDR3 length: 15 amino acids. Trimming stripped 0 bases from V and 7 bases from J, with 18 bases between. V and J are TRBV30 and TRBJ2-5, with D maybe TRBD2 (6 bases). The receptor was derived from a man aged 25 to 40 in good health. The sequencing input was naive CD4+ T cells from blood. CDR3 residues: CAWSVLDGPGGTQYF. DNA of the CDR3: TGTGCCTGGAGTGTACTGGATGGGCCCGGGGGGACCCAGTACTTC.